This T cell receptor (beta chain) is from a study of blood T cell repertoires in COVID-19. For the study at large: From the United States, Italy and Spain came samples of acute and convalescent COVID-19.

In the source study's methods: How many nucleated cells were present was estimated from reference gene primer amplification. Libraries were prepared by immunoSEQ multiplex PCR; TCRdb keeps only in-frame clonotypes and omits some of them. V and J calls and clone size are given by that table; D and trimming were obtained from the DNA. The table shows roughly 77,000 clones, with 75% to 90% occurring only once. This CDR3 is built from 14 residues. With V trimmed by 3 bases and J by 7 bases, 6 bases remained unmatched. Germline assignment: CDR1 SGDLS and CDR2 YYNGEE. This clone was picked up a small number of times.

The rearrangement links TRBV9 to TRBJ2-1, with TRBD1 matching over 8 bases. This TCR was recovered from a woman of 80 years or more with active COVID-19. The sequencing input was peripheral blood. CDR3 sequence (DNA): TGTGCCAGCAGCGCCAGGACAGGGATGAATGAGCAGTTCTTC. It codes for CASSARTGMNEQFF.